Below, 22 T cell receptor beta chains from the same sample are listed, as sequenced in a study of cytomegalovirus exposure and HLA in healthy donors. PCR involved 60 Vbeta and 13 Jbeta primers. Using immunoSEQ multiplex PCR, the repertoire was profiled, and TCRdb retains in-frame clones only, with some absent. The sample comprises around 200,000 clones, 75% to 85% of which are singletons, and 2.7% rests with the top ten. The sequenced sample was PBMCs. These receptors all come from a woman aged 55 to 70 in good health and CMV-seropositive.

The chain employs TRBV6-5 and TRBJ2-7; D ambiguous. V was trimmed by 5 bases and J by 4 bases, leaving 18 bases between them. CDR3 size: 15 residues. CDR1 and CDR2 from the germline V gene are MNHEY and SVGAGI. The DNA for the CDR3 is TGTGCCAGCAGTAATCCGTATCTTTCCCCGTACGAGCAGTACTTC. Translation gives CASSNPYLSPYEQYF.

This clone was observed once. The chain uses TRBV14 and TRBJ2-5; TRBD1 is a possible D gene (6 bases). This CDR3 is built from 13 residues. V shed 6 bases and J shed 2 bases, with 10 bases lying between them. Germline values: CDR1 SGHDN, CDR2 FVKESK. CDR3 residues: CASSRQVQETQYF. CDR3 DNA sequence: TGTGCCAGCAGTCGACAGGTACAAGAGACCCAGTACTTC.

This rearrangement joins TRBV6-6 to TRBJ2-7; possible D gene TRBD1, 5 bases. The V end lost 6 bases, the J end lost 4 bases, and 10 bases lay between the germline ends. This CDR3 has 12 amino acids. Germline values: CDR1 MNHNY, CDR2 SVGAGI (reference sequence). The chain's CDR3 is CASSPRQYEQYF. The CDR3 nucleotides read TGTGCCAGCAGCCCGAGACAGTACGAGCAGTACTTC.

This chain connects TRBV6-4 to TRBJ2-5; 8 bases are shared with TRBD2. Trimming at V came to 0 bases and at J to 5 bases, leaving 14 bases not matched to a gene. This CDR3 has 18 residues. Germline V gives CDR1 MRHNA, CDR2 SNTAGT. CDR3 nucleotides: TGTGCCAGCAGTGACTCGAGGAGCGGGGGCCACCTGGAGGAGACCCAGTACTTC. Translation: CASSDSRSGGHLEETQYF.

The gene calls are TRBV28 and TRBJ2-1, with D perhaps TRBD1 (5 bases). This CDR3 region has 13 residues. CDR1 and CDR2 (germline): MDHEN, SYDVKM. V was clipped by 7 bases and J by 5 bases, with 12 bases between them. The CDR3 region is CASTGLMDNEQFF. CDR3 sequence (DNA): TGTGCCAGCACAGGGCTGATGGACAATGAGCAGTTCTTC.

The chain carries TRBV28 and TRBJ1-5; a weak D match, TRBD1 (6 bases). CDR1 and CDR2 from the germline V gene are MDHEN and SYDVKM. The CDR3 spans 16 residues. V was pared by 2 bases and J by 6 bases, with 17 bases between. The CDR3 DNA sequence: TGTGCCAGCAGTTTAACTCGGGGGGCAGAATCTCAGCCCCAGCATTTT. This codes for CASSLTRGAESQPQHF.

V and J are TRBV4-3 and TRBJ2-1; TRBD2 agrees at 10 bases. The CDR3 is 15 amino acids. V was clipped by 0 bases and J by 7 bases; unmatched bases: 3. Germline assignment: CDR1 LGHNA and CDR2 YSLEER. CDR3 DNA sequence: TGCGCCAGCAGCCAAGATCTAGCGGGGGCGAATGAGCAGTTCTTC. Translation: CASSQDLAGANEQFF.

This clone occurred once. J is TRBJ2-2 and V is TRBV19; TRBD1 matches at 8 bases. This CDR3 is 16 amino acids long. The germline CDR1 and CDR2 sequences are LNHDA and SQIVND (reference sequence). The V gene end was trimmed by 4 bases and the J gene end by 5 bases; junction bases not matched to a gene: 9. The CDR3 spells CASSTRTGRRTGELFF. The CDR3 DNA is TGTGCCAGTAGTACCCGGACAGGGAGGAGGACCGGGGAGCTGTTTTTT. Combining the CDR3 with reference TRBV19 and TRBJ2-2 gives the whole variable domain DGGITQSPKYLFRKEGQNVTLSCEQNLNHDAMYWYRQDPGQGLRLIYYSQIVNDFQKGDIAEGYSVSREKKESFPLTVTSAQKNPTAFYLCASSTRTGRRTGELFFGEGSRLTVL.

The rearrangement joins TRBV10-1 to TRBJ2-7; tentatively, D is TRBD1 (7 bases). The germline V gene has CDR1 WNHNN and CDR2 SYGVQD (reference sequence). With 7 bases removed from V and 5 bases from J, the gap between germline ends came to 18 bases. This CDR3 region has 14 residues. CDR3 nucleotide sequence: TGCGCCAGCACTGCAGGGGGGAGTTTGAACGAGCAGTACTTC. Translated: CASTAGGSLNEQYF.

This clone was seen only a few times. The chain carries TRBV5-5 and TRBJ1-2, with D possibly matching TRBD1 (6 bases). The CDR3 consists of 15 residues. The V end was cut by 2 bases, the J end by 0 bases, with 11 bases between. The V gene's germline CDR1 is SGHKS and CDR2 YYEKEE (reference sequence). This CDR3 reads CASSFWTAANYGYTF. The CDR3 DNA follows: TGTGCCAGCAGCTTCTGGACAGCAGCTAACTATGGCTACACCTTC.

This clone was observed a few times. V is TRBV7-9 and J is TRBJ1-2, with TRBD1 matching 9 bases. The CDR3 is 13 residues long. The V gene end was trimmed by 5 bases and the J gene end by 7 bases; junction bases not matched to a gene: 5. Germline-derived CDR1 and CDR2 are SEHNR and FQNEAQ (reference sequence). As DNA, the CDR3 is TGTGCCAGCAGCCCCCCGGACAGGGGTGGCTACACCTTC. Its translation is CASSPPDRGGYTF.

The chain couples TRBV7-9 to TRBJ1-2, with D possibly being TRBD1 (5 bases). Between the trimmed V and J ends, which lost 8 bases and 8 bases, there was a span of 18 bases. Germline V gene sequence: CDR1 SEHNR, CDR2 FQNEAQ (reference sequence). The CDR3 loop spans 13 amino acids. The CDR3 nucleotides are TGTGCCAGCTCCGAGACAGTTGGCGAAGGCTACACCTTC. Encoded protein: CASSETVGEGYTF. The whole variable domain, remainder taken from reference TRBV7-9 and TRBJ1-2, is DTGVSQNPRHKITKRGQNVTFRCDPISEHNRLYWYRQTLGQGPEFLTYFQNEAQLEKSRLLSDRFSAERPKGSFSTLEIQRTEQGDSAMYLCASSETVGEGYTFGSGTRLTVV.

This rearrangement joins TRBV19 to TRBJ2-2; 8 nucleotides line up with TRBD2. Germline CDR1 reads LNHDA; CDR2 reads SQIVND (reference sequence). This CDR3 is built from 16 residues. The V gene end was trimmed by 10 bases and the J gene end by 0 bases; junction bases not matched to a gene: 10. Here the CDR3 DNA reads TGTGCCACCTCCGGTGCAGCGGGAGCGAACACCGGGGAGCTGTTTTTT. It specifies CATSGAAGANTGELFF.

V gene TRBV9 combines with J gene TRBJ1-6; the D gene is possibly TRBD1 (6 bases). Germline V gene data show CDR1 as SGDLS and CDR2 as YYNGEE. This CDR3 has 15 amino acids. The V and J ends lost 3 bases and 4 bases respectively, with 11 bases between them. The CDR3 sequence: CASSDGQPYNSPLHF. The CDR3 region has the DNA TGTGCCAGCAGCGATGGACAGCCGTATAATTCACCCCTCCACTTT.

V usage is TRBV6-5 and J usage is TRBJ1-1; D is unresolved. Germline lookup yields CDR1 MNHEY and CDR2 SVGAGI. Trimming took off 0 bases at V and 8 bases at J, with 13 bases between the two ends. There are 14 residues in the CDR3. The CDR3 coding sequence is TGTGCCAGCAGTTACTCATACGGGTCCGAAGAAGCTTTCTTT. Translating gives CASSYSYGSEEAFF.

The gene calls are TRBV5-1 and TRBJ2-5, with a possible D match to TRBD2 (5 bases). The V and J ends lost 1 base and 2 bases respectively, with 15 bases between them. CDR3 length equals 16 residues. Germline CDR1 and CDR2: SGHRS and YFSETQ. Written as DNA, the CDR3 is TGCGCCAGCAGCTTGAGCCCCCGGGGAATTCAAGAGACCCAGTACTTC. Translation gives CASSLSPRGIQETQYF.

The V gene is TRBV5-1, the J gene TRBJ2-3; 12 positions agree with TRBD2. Germline CDR1 is SGHRS and CDR2 is YFSETQ. CDR3 length equals 19 residues. Germline trimming cut 6 bases from V and 5 bases from J; bases unmatched to any gene: 19. CDR3 region: CASTTFSSGRASRGDTQYF. The CDR3 nucleotides are TGCGCCAGCACCACATTTTCTAGCGGGAGGGCCTCTCGGGGAGATACGCAGTATTTT.

The chain combines TRBV7-8 with TRBJ1-1, with D unresolved. This CDR3 comprises 14 residues. Trimming took 5 bases from V and 5 from J, leaving 15 bases between them. CDR1 and CDR2 (germline): SGHVS, FQNEAQ. CDR3 nucleotide sequence: TGTGCCAGCAGCCGGGTTCCAGAGCGGACTGAAGCTTTCTTT. Its protein product is CASSRVPERTEAFF.

This chain joins TRBV18 and TRBJ1-6; D gene uncertain. The germline V gene has CDR1 KGHSH and CDR2 LQKENI. V lost 6 bases and J lost 4, with 13 bases in between. CDR3 length equals 15 residues. The DNA of the CDR3 is TGTGCCAGCTCCGCGGGCGGGCAGTATAATTCACCCCTCCACTTT. It specifies CASSAGGQYNSPLHF. Filled out from reference TRBV18 and TRBJ1-6, the complete variable domain reads NAGVMQNPRHLVRRRGQEARLRCSPMKGHSHVYWYRQLPEEGLKFMVYLQKENIIDESGMPKERFSAEFPKEGPSILRIQQVVRGDSAAYFCASSAGGQYNSPLHFGNGTRLTVT.

The V call is TRBV2, the J call TRBJ2-5, with D uncertain. The CDR3 has 11 residues. Trimming stripped 6 bases from V and 5 bases from J, with 7 bases between. The germline V gene has CDR1 SNHLY and CDR2 FYNNEI. The CDR3 DNA reads as TGTGCCAGCAGCGCCTATGAGACCCAGTACTTC. Translation: CASSAYETQYF.

CDR3 sequence reads: CASSLLSGGAGVSYEQYF. CDR3 DNA: TGTGCCAGCAGCTTATTGTCTGGAGGAGCGGGGGTCTCGTACGAGCAGTACTTC. The rearrangement uses TRBV11-3 and TRBJ2-5; TRBD2 matches 8 bases. The end of the DNA aligns better with TRBJ2-7, so the J call may be wrong. The CDR3 runs to 18 residues. Germline V gene sequence: CDR1 SGHNT, CDR2 YENEEA.

This clone was counted only a few times. The chain has TRBV10-1 and TRBJ1-3; 7 bases are shared with TRBD1. The CDR3 is 16 amino acids. Per germline, CDR1 WNHNN and CDR2 SYGVQD (reference sequence). Germline trimming cut 5 bases from V and 2 bases from J; bases unmatched to any gene: 9. The CDR3 DNA reads TGCGCCAGCAGTTTCGACAGGGTAGGCCCTGGAAACACCATATATTTT. It yields the protein CASSFDRVGPGNTIYF.